Listed below are T cell receptor beta chains from one sample, sequenced in a study of T-cell memory formation after mild COVID-19. TCRdb re-called the 5' RACE reads through MiXCR, storing one row per CDR3 protein. The table includes approximately 490,000 distinct CDR3 sequences, 20% detected once. Sequenced sample: PBMCs or a T cell subset sorted from them (not recorded which). Receptors originate from an adult woman who had mild COVID-19 (a few samples of this study predate the infection). Cell type and time point are not known. Both conserved end residues are part of each CDR3. Each record gives: J gene, V gene, D gene, clone size, CDR3 protein, CDR3 DNA. A D gene is named only where the DNA matches it firmly. Expanded clones are given a class, and other clones once, few, many or no size at all.

j_gene: TRBJ2-7; v_gene: TRBV5-4; d_gene: .; abundance: .; CDR3aa: CASSPDSSAEQYF; CDR3nt: TGTGCCAGCAGCCCCGACTCCTCCGCCGAGCAGTACTTC
j_gene: TRBJ2-1; v_gene: TRBV10-3; d_gene: .; abundance: .; CDR3aa: CAIRRDENNEQFF; CDR3nt: TGTGCCATCAGGAGGGACGAAAACAATGAGCAGTTCTTC
j_gene: TRBJ2-5; v_gene: TRBV15; d_gene: TRBD1; abundance: .; CDR3aa: CATSHTADGQGVRGTQYF; CDR3nt: TGTGCCACCAGCCACACCGCCGATGGACAGGGGGTGAGAGGAACCCAGTACTTC
j_gene: TRBJ1-1; v_gene: TRBV6-2/TRBV6-3; d_gene: .; abundance: few; CDR3aa: CATPISGFTEAFF; CDR3nt: TGTGCCACCCCAATCTCGGGGTTCACTGAAGCTTTCTTT
j_gene: TRBJ1-6; v_gene: TRBV4-1; d_gene: .; abundance: .; CDR3aa: CASSHNVRRENSPLHF; CDR3nt: TGCGCCAGCAGCCACAACGTCAGACGGGAAAATTCACCCCTCCACTTT
j_gene: TRBJ2-5; v_gene: TRBV5-1; d_gene: TRBD2; abundance: .; CDR3aa: CASSGEGLGGETQYF; CDR3nt: TGCGCCAGCAGCGGAGAGGGACTAGGTGGAGAGACCCAGTACTTC
j_gene: TRBJ1-2; v_gene: TRBV6-2/TRBV6-3; d_gene: .; abundance: .; CDR3aa: CASRPTVLYGYTF; CDR3nt: TGTGCCAGCAGACCCACAGTGCTCTATGGCTACACCTTC
j_gene: TRBJ2-1; v_gene: TRBV7-9; d_gene: TRBD1; abundance: few; CDR3aa: CASSLVGQGHNEQFF; CDR3nt: TGTGCCAGCAGCTTGGTCGGACAGGGGCACAATGAGCAGTTCTTC
j_gene: TRBJ1-4; v_gene: TRBV7-8; d_gene: .; abundance: .; CDR3aa: CASTALRTSGFGEKLFF; CDR3nt: TGTGCCAGCACCGCTTTAAGGACTAGCGGATTCGGTGAAAAACTGTTTTTT
j_gene: TRBJ2-1; v_gene: TRBV5-1; d_gene: .; abundance: .; CDR3aa: CASSMERLEYYNEQFF; CDR3nt: TGCGCCAGCAGCATGGAGCGACTGGAATATTACAATGAGCAGTTCTTC
j_gene: TRBJ1-3; v_gene: TRBV5-1; d_gene: TRBD1; abundance: few; CDR3aa: CASSRDRSISGNTIYF; CDR3nt: TGCGCCAGCAGCCGGGACAGGTCCATCTCTGGAAACACCATATATTTT
j_gene: TRBJ2-7; v_gene: TRBV6-2/TRBV6-3; d_gene: TRBD2; abundance: .; CDR3aa: CASSGGRAIDEQYF; CDR3nt: TGTGCCAGCTCGGGCGGGAGGGCCATCGACGAGCAGTACTTC
j_gene: TRBJ1-1; v_gene: TRBV5-1; d_gene: TRBD1; abundance: .; CDR3aa: CASSWRTGNHTEAFF; CDR3nt: TGCGCCAGCAGCTGGAGGACAGGGAACCACACTGAAGCTTTCTTT